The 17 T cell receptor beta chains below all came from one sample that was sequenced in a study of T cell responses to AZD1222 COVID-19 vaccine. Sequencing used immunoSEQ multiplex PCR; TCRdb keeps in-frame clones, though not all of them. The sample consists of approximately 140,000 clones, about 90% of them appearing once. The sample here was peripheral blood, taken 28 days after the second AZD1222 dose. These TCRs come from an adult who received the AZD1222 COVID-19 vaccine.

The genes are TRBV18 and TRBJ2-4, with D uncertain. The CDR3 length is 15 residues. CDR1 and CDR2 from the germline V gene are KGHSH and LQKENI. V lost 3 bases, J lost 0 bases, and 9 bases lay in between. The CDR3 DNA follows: TGTGCCAGCTCACCTGCCGATCTAGCCAAAAACATTCAGTACTTC. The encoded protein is CASSPADLAKNIQYF.

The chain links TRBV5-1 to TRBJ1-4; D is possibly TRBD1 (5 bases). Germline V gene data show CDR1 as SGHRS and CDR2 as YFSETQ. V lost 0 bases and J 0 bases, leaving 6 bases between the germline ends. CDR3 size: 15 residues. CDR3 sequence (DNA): TGCGCCAGCAGCTTGGGACAGCCAACTAATGAAAAACTGTTTTTT. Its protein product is CASSLGQPTNEKLFF. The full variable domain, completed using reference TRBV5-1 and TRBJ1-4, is KAGVTQTPRYLIKTRGQQVTLSCSPISGHRSVSWYQQTPGQGLQFLFEYFSETQRNKGNFPGRFSGRQFSNSRSEMNVSTLELGDSALYLCASSLGQPTNEKLFFGSGTQLSVL.

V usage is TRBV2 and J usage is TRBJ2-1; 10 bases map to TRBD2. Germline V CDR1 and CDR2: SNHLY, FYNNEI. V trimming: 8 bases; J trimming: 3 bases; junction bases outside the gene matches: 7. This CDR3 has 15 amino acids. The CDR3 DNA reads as TGTGCCAGCCGCGGGACTAGCGATGGCTACAATGAGCAGTTCTTC. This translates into CASRGTSDGYNEQFF.

CDR3 sequence: CASSFYPRSGESYNEQFF. CDR3 DNA: TGTGCCAGCAGTTTTTACCCTCGTAGCGGGGAATCGTACAATGAGCAGTTCTTC. The rearrangement joins TRBV27 to TRBJ2-1; 8 bases match TRBD2. The trim removed 3 bases at V and 4 bases at J, leaving 14 bases unmatched. CDR1 MNHEY and CDR2 SMNVEV come from the germline V gene (reference sequence). This CDR3 has 18 residues.

The CDR3 DNA follows: TGTGCCAGCAGCTCAAGGTCCGGAGGCTACACCTTC. This encodes CASSSRSGGYTF. This rearrangement joins TRBV12-3 or TRBV12-4 to TRBJ1-2, with unresolved D. The CDR3 runs to 12 residues. Deletions cut 6 bases from V and 8 bases from J, with 13 bases between.

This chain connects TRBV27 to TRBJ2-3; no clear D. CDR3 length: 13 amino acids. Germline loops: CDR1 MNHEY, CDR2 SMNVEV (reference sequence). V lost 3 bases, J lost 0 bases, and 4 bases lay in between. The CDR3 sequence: CASSFPSTDTQYF. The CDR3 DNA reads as TGTGCCAGCAGTTTTCCCAGCACAGATACGCAGTATTTT.

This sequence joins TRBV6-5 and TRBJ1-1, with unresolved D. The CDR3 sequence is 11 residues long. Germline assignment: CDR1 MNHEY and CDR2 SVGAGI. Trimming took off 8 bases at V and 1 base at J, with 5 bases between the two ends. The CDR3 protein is CASVENTEAFF. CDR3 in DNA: TGTGCCAGCGTGGAGAACACTGAAGCTTTCTTT.

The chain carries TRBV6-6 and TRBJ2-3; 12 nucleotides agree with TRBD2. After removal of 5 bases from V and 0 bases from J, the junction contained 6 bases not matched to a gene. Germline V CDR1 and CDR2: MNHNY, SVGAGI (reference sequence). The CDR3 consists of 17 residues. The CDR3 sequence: CASSPGLAGYSTDTQYF. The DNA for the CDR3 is TGTGCCAGCAGTCCCGGACTAGCGGGATATAGCACAGATACGCAGTATTTT.

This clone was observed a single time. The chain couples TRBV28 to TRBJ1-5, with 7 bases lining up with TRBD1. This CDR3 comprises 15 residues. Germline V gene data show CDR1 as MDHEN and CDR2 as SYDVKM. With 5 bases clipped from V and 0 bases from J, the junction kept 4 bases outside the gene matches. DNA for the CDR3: TGTGCCAGCAGTGGCAGGGGGGATAGCAATCAGCCCCAGCATTTT. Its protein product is CASSGRGDSNQPQHF.

The chain's CDR3 is CASSNDLLGDGGTNEKLFF. CDR3 in DNA: TGTGCCAGCAGCAATGATCTACTGGGTGACGGGGGTACTAATGAAAAACTGTTTTTT. This chain joins TRBV21-1 and TRBJ1-4. TRBV21-1 is deemed a pseudogene. CDR3 length: 19 amino acids.

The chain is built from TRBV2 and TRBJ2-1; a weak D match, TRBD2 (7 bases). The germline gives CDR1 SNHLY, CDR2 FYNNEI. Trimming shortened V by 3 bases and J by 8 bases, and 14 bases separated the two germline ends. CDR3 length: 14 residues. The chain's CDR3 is CASSDGGGQDEQFF. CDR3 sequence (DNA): TGTGCCAGCAGTGATGGGGGGGGGCAGGATGAGCAGTTCTTC.

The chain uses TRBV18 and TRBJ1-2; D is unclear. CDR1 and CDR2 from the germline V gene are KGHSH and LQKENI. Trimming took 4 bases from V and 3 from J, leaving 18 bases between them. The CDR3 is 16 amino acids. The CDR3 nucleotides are TGTGCCAGCTCACTTTCTAGCTTCCCAGGCGACTATGGCTACACCTTC. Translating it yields CASSLSSFPGDYGYTF.

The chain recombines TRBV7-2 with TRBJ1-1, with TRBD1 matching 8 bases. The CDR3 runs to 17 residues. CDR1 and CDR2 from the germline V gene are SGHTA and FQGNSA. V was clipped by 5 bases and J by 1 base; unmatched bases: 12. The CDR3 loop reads CASSAGTGAKGNTEAFF. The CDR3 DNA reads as TGTGCCAGCAGCGCCGGGACAGGCGCTAAGGGGAACACTGAAGCTTTCTTT. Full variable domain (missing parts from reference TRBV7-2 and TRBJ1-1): GAGVSQSPSNKVTEKGKDVELRCDPISGHTALYWYRQSLGQGLEFLIYFQGNSAPDKSGLPSDRFSAERTGGSVSTLTIQRTQQEDSAVYLCASSAGTGAKGNTEAFFGQGTRLTVV.

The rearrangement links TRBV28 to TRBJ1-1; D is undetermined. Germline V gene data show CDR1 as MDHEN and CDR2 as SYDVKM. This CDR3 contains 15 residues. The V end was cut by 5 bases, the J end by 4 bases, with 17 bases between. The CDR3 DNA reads TGTGCCAGCAGTCAGGCTCACGGTCGAGGCACTGAAGCTTTCTTT. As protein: CASSQAHGRGTEAFF.

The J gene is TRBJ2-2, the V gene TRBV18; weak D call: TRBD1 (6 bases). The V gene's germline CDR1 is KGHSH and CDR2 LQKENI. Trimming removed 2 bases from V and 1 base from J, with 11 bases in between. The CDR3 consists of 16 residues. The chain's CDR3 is CASSPRQALNTGELFF. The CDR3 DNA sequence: TGTGCCAGCTCACCAAGACAGGCCCTGAACACCGGGGAGCTGTTTTTT.

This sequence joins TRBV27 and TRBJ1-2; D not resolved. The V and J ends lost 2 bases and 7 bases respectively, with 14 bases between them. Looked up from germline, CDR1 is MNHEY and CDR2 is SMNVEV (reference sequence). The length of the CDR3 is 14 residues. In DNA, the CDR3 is TGTGCCAGCAGTTTAACCGGCCAAGGAGGTGGCTACACCTTC. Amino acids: CASSLTGQGGGYTF.

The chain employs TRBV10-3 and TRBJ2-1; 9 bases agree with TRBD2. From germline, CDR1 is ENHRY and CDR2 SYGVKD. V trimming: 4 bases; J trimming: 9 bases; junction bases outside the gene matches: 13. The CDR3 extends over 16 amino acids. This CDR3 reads CAISGIGGRAFGEQFF. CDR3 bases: TGTGCCATCAGTGGAATAGGCGGGAGGGCCTTCGGTGAGCAGTTCTTC.